Below, one T cell receptor (beta chain) is given with its context. The antigen is undetermined. Looked up from germline, CDR1 is SGHRS and CDR2 is YFSETQ. V lost 1 base and J lost 3, with 11 bases in between. The CDR3 is 14 residues long. This record comes from a study of CD8 T cell repertoires and HIV-1 epitope variants. Study overall: Tested: three Gag epitope families, Nef HW9 and YT9. Enriched T cells were co-cultured with equal autologous T cell-negative cells.

The data were produced by immunoSEQ multiplex PCR, yet TCRdb's version contains in-frame clones alone and is incomplete. The sample carries just over 2,500 clones, approximately 72% recorded once. This TCR was sampled from a male donor with HIV. The V and J genes are TRBV5-1 and TRBJ2-7; a possible D gene is TRBD2 (6 bases). The sequenced sample was cultured CD8+ T cells derived from PBMCs. As DNA, the CDR3 is TGCGCCAGCAGCTTGTATGCCGGGGGCTACGAGCAGTACTTC. This sequence encodes CASSLYAGGYEQYF.